Following are 20 T cell receptor beta chains from one sample sequenced in a study of OX40 agonist ivuxolimab in advanced cancers. Repertoires were generated with immunoSEQ multiplex PCR, while TCRdb's copy carries only in-frame clones and drops some. The data show tens of thousands of clones, 86% seen once. Sample: CD4+ or CD8+ T cells sorted from blood, taken in a trial of the OX40 agonist ivuxolimab. The receptors shown here come from an adult with an advanced solid tumor such as melanoma, head and neck, liver or kidney cancer.

The chain joins TRBV5-1 to TRBJ2-1; 11 positions match TRBD1. The V gene's germline CDR1 is SGHRS and CDR2 YFSETQ. Unmatched junction bases numbered 8, after V lost 5 bases and J lost 7 bases. The CDR3 sequence is 15 residues long. CDR3 DNA: TGCGCCAGCAGGGAAGGGACAGGGGGACGGAATGAGCAGTTCTTC. Translating gives CASREGTGGRNEQFF.

This clone was counted once. V usage is TRBV6-1 and J usage is TRBJ2-1; D not resolved. This CDR3 region has 12 residues. CDR1 is MNHNS and CDR2 is SASEGT in the germline V gene. Trimming took 1 base from V and 8 from J, leaving 6 bases between them. The CDR3 nucleotides read TGTGCCAGCAGTGAAGTGTTCGATGAGCAGTTCTTC. Amino acid sequence: CASSEVFDEQFF.

DNA of the CDR3: TGCGCCAGCAGCTTGGTAGCGGGGAGGAACACCGGGGAGCTGTTTTTT. It is translated as CASSLVAGRNTGELFF. This chain connects TRBV5-1 to TRBJ2-2; the match to TRBD2 covers 8 bases. The ends lost 0 bases at V and 1 base at J; junction bases unmatched: 2. CDR1 is SGHRS and CDR2 is YFSETQ in the germline V gene. This CDR3 region has 16 residues.

The chain recombines TRBV29-1 with TRBJ1-6; D uncertain. CDR1 and CDR2 (germline): SQVTM, ANQGSEA. CDR3 length equals 14 residues. Trimming cost V 6 bases and J 5 bases, with 14 bases left between them. The CDR3 is CSVAEGPDNSPLHF. In DNA, the CDR3 is TGCAGCGTAGCCGAAGGGCCTGATAATTCACCCCTCCACTTT.

The genes are TRBV5-6 and TRBJ1-6; D is undetermined. CDR1 and CDR2 from the germline V gene are SGHDT and YYEEEE. Trimming took off 4 bases at V and 7 bases at J, with 15 bases between the two ends. CDR3 length equals 15 residues. The CDR3 loop is CASSPLTNRNSPLHF. The CDR3 DNA reads as TGTGCCAGCAGCCCCCTAACCAACCGAAATTCACCCCTCCACTTT.

The chain employs TRBV28 and TRBJ1-2; D not certain. Germline CDR1 and CDR2: MDHEN and SYDVKM. The CDR3 sequence is 14 residues long. With 6 bases removed from V and 1 base from J, the gap between germline ends came to 12 bases. CDR3 loop: CASRDGTINYGYTF. CDR3 sequence (DNA): TGTGCCAGCAGGGACGGTACGATTAACTATGGCTACACCTTC.

The V gene is TRBV27, the J gene TRBJ2-7; 14 bases align to TRBD2. The germline CDR1 and CDR2 sequences are MNHEY and SMNVEV (reference sequence). The CDR3 has 19 amino acids. Germline trimming cut 5 bases from V and 5 bases from J; bases unmatched to any gene: 17. CDR3 region: CASSQRTSGGPLRSDEQYF. In nucleotides, the CDR3 is TGTGCCAGCAGTCAACGGACTAGCGGGGGGCCCCTCCGATCGGACGAGCAGTACTTC.

J is TRBJ1-2 and V is TRBV5-6; possible D gene TRBD1, 6 bases. The CDR3 length is 15 residues. The germline CDR1 and CDR2 sequences are SGHDT and YYEEEE. Trimming removed 2 bases from V and 4 bases from J, with 15 bases in between. The CDR3 spells CASSFGGHSGYGYTF. Written as DNA, the CDR3 is TGTGCCAGCAGCTTTGGGGGACATTCGGGCTATGGCTACACCTTC.

This clone was observed once. The V call is TRBV28, the J call TRBJ1-2; possibly TRBD1 for D (5 bases). Germline V lookup: CDR1 MDHEN, CDR2 SYDVKM. The CDR3 spans 13 residues. Trimming took 3 bases from V and 7 from J, leaving 12 bases between them. CDR3 bases: TGTGCCAGCAGTTTCGGCCAGGGCCGTGGCTACACCTTC. Amino acid sequence: CASSFGQGRGYTF.

The chain links TRBV6-5 to TRBJ2-3, with D tentatively TRBD2 (6 bases). V dropped 3 bases and J dropped 1 base, with 14 bases sitting between them. This CDR3 contains 16 residues. CDR1 is MNHEY, CDR2 SVGAGI, per germline. CDR3 residues: CASSYIRGGGTDTQYF. CDR3 nucleotide sequence: TGTGCCAGCAGTTATATCCGGGGAGGCGGCACAGATACGCAGTATTTT.

This clone was recorded only once. Other DNA variants within this sample encode the same CDR3. The chain couples TRBV30 to TRBJ2-7; no firm D call. Germline CDR1 is GTSNPN and CDR2 is SVGIG (reference sequence). The CDR3 sequence is 12 residues long. Trimming pared 2 bases from V and 3 bases from J, leaving 8 bases between. CDR3 residues: CAWSSNRYEQYF. Here the CDR3 DNA reads TGTGCCTGGAGTAGTAACCGCTACGAGCAGTACTTC.

This clone was observed a single time. The rearrangement joins TRBV5-6 to TRBJ2-5, with a tentative D call TRBD1 (6 bases). Germline V lookup: CDR1 SGHDT, CDR2 YYEEEE. Trimming pared 2 bases from V and 4 bases from J, leaving 15 bases between. This CDR3 is built from 15 residues. The CDR3 bases are TGTGCCAGCAGCTTTTCGTACAGGGCCGGAGAGACCCAGTACTTC. This gives the protein CASSFSYRAGETQYF.

V usage is TRBV6-1 and J usage is TRBJ1-1; D unclear. This CDR3 is 13 amino acids long. In germline, CDR1 is MNHNS, CDR2 SASEGT. V was cut by 7 bases and J by 1 base, with 10 bases left in between. The CDR3 protein is CASTRTKNTEAFF. The CDR3 DNA is TGTGCCAGCACACGAACCAAGAACACTGAAGCTTTCTTT.

DNA of the CDR3: TGTGCCATCAGTGAAGGTTGGAGGGGCCCCTCTGGAAACACCATATATTTT. Translating it yields CAISEGWRGPSGNTIYF. The chain employs TRBV10-3 and TRBJ1-3; D possibly corresponds to TRBD1 (5 bases). The V gene's germline CDR1 is ENHRY and CDR2 SYGVKD. V shed 3 bases and J shed 0 bases, with 15 bases lying between them. This CDR3 comprises 17 residues.

The chain employs TRBV14 and TRBJ2-5; perhaps TRBD2 as D (5 bases). Germline V gene sequence: CDR1 SGHDN, CDR2 FVKESK. The CDR3 runs to 13 residues. Trimming stripped 4 bases from V and 11 bases from J, with 17 bases between. CDR3 coding DNA: TGTGCCAGCAGCCCCGTGGCAGGAGGAAGGCAGTACTTC. Residues: CASSPVAGGRQYF.

The chain carries TRBV7-9 and TRBJ1-3; perhaps TRBD1 as D (6 bases). CDR1 and CDR2 (germline): SEHNR, FQNEAQ (reference sequence). Trimming removed 6 bases from V and 1 base from J, with 7 bases in between. The length of the CDR3 is 13 residues. This CDR3 reads CASSQGSGNTIYF. CDR3 sequence (DNA): TGTGCCAGCAGTCAGGGGTCTGGAAACACCATATATTTT.

Regarding this clone: The same CDR3 can be traced to other DNA sequences in this sample. The rearrangement joins TRBV16 to TRBJ2-5; D unclear. CDR1 is KGHSY, CDR2 FQNENV, per germline. The CDR3 length is 12 residues. V gave up 0 bases and J gave up 5 bases, with 4 bases separating them. The CDR3 DNA follows: TGTGCCAGCAGCCAATCCAGGGAGACCCAGTACTTC. This codes for CASSQSRETQYF.

In regard to this clone: Within the sample, other DNA sequences also encode this same CDR3. The chain recombines TRBV9 with TRBJ2-1; 9 bases are a match to TRBD2. There are 15 residues in the CDR3. V lost 0 bases and J lost 3; bases outside the gene matches: 1. Germline values: CDR1 SGDLS, CDR2 YYNGEE. The CDR3 coding sequence is TGTGCCAGCAGCGTAGGTAGCGGGGGCTACAATGAGCAGTTCTTC. Protein product: CASSVGSGGYNEQFF.

V and J are TRBV7-2 and TRBJ1-2; D gene unclear. Germline loops: CDR1 SGHTA, CDR2 FQGNSA. V gave up 1 base and J gave up 3 bases, with 6 bases separating them. The CDR3 runs to 13 residues. The CDR3 region has the DNA TGTGCCAGCAGCTTAGACCTTCACTATGGCTACACCTTC. It codes for CASSLDLHYGYTF.

Details on this clone: Other DNA sequences in this sample translate to the same CDR3. The genes are TRBV5-1 and TRBJ2-5; a possible D gene is TRBD2 (6 bases). Germline lookup yields CDR1 SGHRS and CDR2 YFSETQ. The ends were cut back, 0 bases at V and 2 bases at J, with 8 bases in the middle. The CDR3 loop spans 14 amino acids. The CDR3 DNA follows: TGCGCCAGCAGCTTGGTTGGGGGGCAAGAGACCCAGTACTTC. Encoded protein: CASSLVGGQETQYF.